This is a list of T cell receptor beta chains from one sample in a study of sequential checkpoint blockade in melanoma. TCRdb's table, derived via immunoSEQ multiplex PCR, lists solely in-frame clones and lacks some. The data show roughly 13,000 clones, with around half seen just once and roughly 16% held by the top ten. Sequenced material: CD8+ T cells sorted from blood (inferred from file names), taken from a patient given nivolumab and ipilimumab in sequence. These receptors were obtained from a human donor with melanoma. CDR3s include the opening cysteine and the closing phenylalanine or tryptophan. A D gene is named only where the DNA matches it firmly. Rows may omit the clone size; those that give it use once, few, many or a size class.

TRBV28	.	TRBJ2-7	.	TGTGCCAGCAGTTTAGGCGCTACAGGAACCTACGAGCAGTACTTC	CASSLGATGTYEQYF
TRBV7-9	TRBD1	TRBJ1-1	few	TGTGCCAGCAGCTCCGGGACAGCCTTTGAAGCTTTCTTT	CASSSGTAFEAFF
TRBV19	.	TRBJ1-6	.	TGTGCCAGTAGTATAGTGACAGCCTTTGGGTCACCCCTCCACTTT	CASSIVTAFGSPLHF
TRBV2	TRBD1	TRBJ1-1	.	TGTGCCAGCAGTAAAGACAGGGGAGGTGTGAACACTGAAGCTTTCTTT	CASSKDRGGVNTEAFF
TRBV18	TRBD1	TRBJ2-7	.	TGTGCCAGCTCACTAGTTGGGACAGGGATTGGCGAGCAGTACTTC	CASSLVGTGIGEQYF
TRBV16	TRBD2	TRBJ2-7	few	TGTGCCAGCAGCCAACCGGGGGGACTAGGCCCGACCTCCTACGAGCAGTACTTC	CASSQPGGLGPTSYEQYF
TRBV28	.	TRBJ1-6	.	TGTGCCAGCAGAGTACGGGTGGGGGGTTCACCCCTCCACTTT	CASRVRVGGSPLHF
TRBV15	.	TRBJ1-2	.	TGTGCCACCAGCAGAGAGACAGCCTCTAACTATGGCTACACCTTC	CATSRETASNYGYTF
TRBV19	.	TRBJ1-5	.	TGTGCCAGTAGTATAAGCAGGGCCATTAGCAATCAGCCCCAGCATTTT	CASSISRAISNQPQHF
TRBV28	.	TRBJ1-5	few	TGTGCCAGCAGTTTATTTACGGTCAATCAGCCCCAGCATTTT	CASSLFTVNQPQHF
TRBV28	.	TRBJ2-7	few	TGTGCCAGCAGTCCCCGTACGGGGGAGCAGTACTTC	CASSPRTGEQYF
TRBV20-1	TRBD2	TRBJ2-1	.	TGCAGTAGCGGGAGAGGCAATGAGCAGTTCTTC	CSSGRGNEQFF
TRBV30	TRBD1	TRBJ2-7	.	TGTGCCTGGGAAGGACAGGGCTACGAGCAGTACTTC	CAWEGQGYEQYF
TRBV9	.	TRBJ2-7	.	TGTGCCAGCAGCGTAGAGGGGACACCTCGGGGACCCTACGAGCAGTACTTC	CASSVEGTPRGPYEQYF
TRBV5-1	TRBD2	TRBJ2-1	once	TGCGCCAGCAGCGGGACTAGCGGGGGGGCCTCTGTCCATGAGCAGTTCTTC	CASSGTSGGASVHEQFF
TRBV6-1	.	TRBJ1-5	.	TGTGCCAGCAGCCTTGCAGGTAATCAGCCCCAGCATTTT	CASSLAGNQPQHF
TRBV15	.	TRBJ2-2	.	TGTGCCACCAGCAGAGGAGAGCTGTCCACCGGGGAGCTGTTTTTT	CATSRGELSTGELFF
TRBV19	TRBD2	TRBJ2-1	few	TGTGCCAGTAGTATGATGGCTAGCGGTTACAATGAGCAGTTCTTC	CASSMMASGYNEQFF
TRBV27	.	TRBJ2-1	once	TGTGCCAGCAGTTTGACAGGTGGGGCCTACAATGAGCAGTTCTTC	CASSLTGGAYNEQFF
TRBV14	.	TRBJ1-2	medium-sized	TGTGCCAGCAGCCAACCCGGGGGGTATGGCTACACCTTC	CASSQPGGYGYTF
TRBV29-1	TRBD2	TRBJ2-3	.	TGCAGCGGGGCCGGTCTCCTAGCGGAGTCTACAGATACGCAGTATTTT	CSGAGLLAESTDTQYF
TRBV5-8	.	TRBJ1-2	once	TGTGCCAGCAGCTTGGAGGGCACAGGGTATGGCTACACCTTC	CASSLEGTGYGYTF
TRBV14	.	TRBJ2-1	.	TGTGCCAGCAGCCAATGGGGCGGGACTCCCTACAATGAGCAGTTCTTC	CASSQWGGTPYNEQFF
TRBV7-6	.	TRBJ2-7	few	TGTGCCAGCAGCCCAATCCCGGGACACACCTACGAGCAGTACTTC	CASSPIPGHTYEQYF
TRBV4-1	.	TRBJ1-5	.	TGCGCCAGCAGCCTTGGAGGGATGAGCAATCAGCCCCAGCATTTT	CASSLGGMSNQPQHF
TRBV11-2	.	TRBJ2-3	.	TGTGCCAGCAGCCGCCAGGGGCCGAGCACAGATACGCAGTATTTT	CASSRQGPSTDTQYF
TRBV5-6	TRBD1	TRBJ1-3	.	TGTGCCAGCAGCTCCTTAAGTGGACAGGCCCACTCTGGAAACACCATATATTTT	CASSSLSGQAHSGNTIYF
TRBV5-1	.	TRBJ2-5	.	TGCGCCAGCAGCCCGGCAGGGATTCGAGAGACCCAGTACTTC	CASSPAGIRETQYF
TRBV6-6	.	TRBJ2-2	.	TGTGCCAGCAGTTACTCGTTGCAGGGCACCGGGGAGCTGTTTTTT	CASSYSLQGTGELFF
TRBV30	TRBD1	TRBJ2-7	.	TGTGCCTGGCGGACAGGCTACGAGCAGTACTTC	CAWRTGYEQYF
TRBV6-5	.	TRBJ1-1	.	TGTGCCAGCAGTTATGCCGGGAGGAACACTGAAGCTTTCTTT	CASSYAGRNTEAFF
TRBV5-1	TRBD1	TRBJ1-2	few	TGCGCCAGCAGCTTTGACAGGGGGCATGGCTACACCTTC	CASSFDRGHGYTF
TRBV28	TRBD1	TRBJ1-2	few	TGTGCCAGCAGGGACAGGGGGGTGTACTCGGATGGCTACACCTTC	CASRDRGVYSDGYTF
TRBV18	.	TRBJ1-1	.	TGTGCCAGCTCATTATGGACAACCCTCGGCACTGAAGCTTTCTTT	CASSLWTTLGTEAFF